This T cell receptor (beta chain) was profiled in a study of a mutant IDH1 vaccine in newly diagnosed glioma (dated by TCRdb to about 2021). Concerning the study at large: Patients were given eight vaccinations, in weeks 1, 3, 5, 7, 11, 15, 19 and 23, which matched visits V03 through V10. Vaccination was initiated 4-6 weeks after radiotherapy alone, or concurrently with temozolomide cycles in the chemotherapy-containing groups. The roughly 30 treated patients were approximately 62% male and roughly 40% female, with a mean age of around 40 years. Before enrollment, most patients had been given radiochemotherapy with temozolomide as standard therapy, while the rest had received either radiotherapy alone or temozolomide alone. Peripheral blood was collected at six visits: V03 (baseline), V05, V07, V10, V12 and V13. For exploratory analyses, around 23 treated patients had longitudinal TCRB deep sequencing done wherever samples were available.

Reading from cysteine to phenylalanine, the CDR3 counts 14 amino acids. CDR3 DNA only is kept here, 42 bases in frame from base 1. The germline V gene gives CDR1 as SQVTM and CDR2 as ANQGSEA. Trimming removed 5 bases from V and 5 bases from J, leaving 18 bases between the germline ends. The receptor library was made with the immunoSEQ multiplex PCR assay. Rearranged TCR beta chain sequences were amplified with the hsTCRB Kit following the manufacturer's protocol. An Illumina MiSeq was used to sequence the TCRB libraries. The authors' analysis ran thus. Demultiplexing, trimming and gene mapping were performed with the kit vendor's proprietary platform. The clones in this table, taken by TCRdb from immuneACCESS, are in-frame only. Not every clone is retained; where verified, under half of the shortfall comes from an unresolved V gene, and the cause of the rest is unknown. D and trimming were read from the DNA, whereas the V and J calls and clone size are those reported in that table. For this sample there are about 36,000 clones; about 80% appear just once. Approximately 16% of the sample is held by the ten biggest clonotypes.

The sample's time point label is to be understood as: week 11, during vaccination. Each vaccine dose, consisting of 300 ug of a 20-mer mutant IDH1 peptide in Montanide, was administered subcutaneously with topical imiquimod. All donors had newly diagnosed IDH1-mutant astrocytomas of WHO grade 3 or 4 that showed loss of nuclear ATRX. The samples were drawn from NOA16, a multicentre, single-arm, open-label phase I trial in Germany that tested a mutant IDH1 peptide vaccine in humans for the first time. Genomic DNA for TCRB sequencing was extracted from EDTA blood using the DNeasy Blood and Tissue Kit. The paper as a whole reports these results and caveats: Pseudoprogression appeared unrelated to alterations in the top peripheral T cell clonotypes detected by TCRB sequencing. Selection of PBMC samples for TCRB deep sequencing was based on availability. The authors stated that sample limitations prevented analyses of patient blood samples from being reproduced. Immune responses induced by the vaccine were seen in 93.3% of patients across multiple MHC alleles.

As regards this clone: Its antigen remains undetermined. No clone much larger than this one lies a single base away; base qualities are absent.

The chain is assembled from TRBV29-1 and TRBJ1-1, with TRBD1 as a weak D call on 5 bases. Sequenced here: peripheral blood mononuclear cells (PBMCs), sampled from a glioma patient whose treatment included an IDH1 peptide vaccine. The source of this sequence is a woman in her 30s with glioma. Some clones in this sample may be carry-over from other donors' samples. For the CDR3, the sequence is CSVLRMGEVTEAFF. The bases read TGCAGCGTTCTAAGAATGGGGGAGGTAACTGAAGCTTTCTTT.